The 31 T cell receptor beta chains presented below share a single source sample, sequenced in a study of blood T cell repertoires in COVID-19. Clones were sequenced by immunoSEQ multiplex PCR, and TCRdb holds only the in-frame ones, with some missing. The table includes about 45,000 clones, roughly 90% detected once. Sequenced sample: peripheral blood. The origin of the receptors is a human donor in a cohort sampled during active COVID-19.

The chain couples TRBV19 to TRBJ1-5; unclear D gene. The CDR3 runs 13 residues. Trimming cost V 1 base and J 7 bases, with 8 bases left between them. From germline, CDR1 is LNHDA and CDR2 SQIVND (reference sequence). CDR3 sequence (DNA): TGTGCCAGTAGTATAGGGGCCATACAGCCCCAGCATTTT. Protein: CASSIGAIQPQHF.

J is TRBJ1-2 and V is TRBV6-2 or TRBV6-3; weak D call: TRBD1 (6 bases). This CDR3 has 15 amino acids. Trimming pared 5 bases from V and 6 bases from J, leaving 19 bases between. Germline loops: CDR1 MNHEY, CDR2 SVGEGT. The CDR3 coding sequence is TGTGCCAGCAGTCCCGGACAGCCCCTCTTCCATGGCTACACCTTC. Amino acid sequence: CASSPGQPLFHGYTF.

This clone has only a few counts. The rearrangement joins TRBV3-1 (or the pseudogene TRBV3-2) to TRBJ1-6; a possible D gene is TRBD1 (6 bases). CDR1 is LGHDT and CDR2 is YNNKEL in the germline V gene (reference sequence). CDR3 size: 14 residues. V lost 4 bases, J lost 14 bases, and 18 bases lay in between. The DNA for the CDR3 is TGTGCCAGCAGCCCCGGAGCAGGGGCCCTTGCCCTCCACTTT. Translating it yields CASSPGAGALALHF.

The V call is TRBV27, the J call TRBJ2-5, with 9 bases that match TRBD1. This CDR3 region has 15 residues. Germline V gene lookup returns CDR1 MNHEY and CDR2 SMNVEV (reference sequence). J was trimmed by 4 bases and V by 6 bases; bases with no gene match: 9. The CDR3 DNA sequence: TGTGCCAGCAGGAAACAGGGGGCTTGGTCAGAGACCCAGTACTTC. It translates to CASRKQGAWSETQYF.

This chain joins TRBV5-1 and TRBJ1-5; possibly TRBD1 for D (5 bases). There are 14 residues in the CDR3. Trimming cost V 4 bases and J 5 bases, with 13 bases left between them. CDR1 and CDR2 from the germline V gene are SGHRS and YFSETQ. CDR3 DNA sequence: TGCGCCAGCAGCCCTGGACAAGACCATCAGCCCCAGCATTTT. This translates into CASSPGQDHQPQHF.

The CDR3 sequence: CSVVGGQLLEQYF. DNA of the CDR3: TGCAGCGTTGTTGGGGGACAGCTCCTCGAGCAGTACTTC. The V call is TRBV29-1, the J call TRBJ2-7; 7 bases line up with TRBD1. The CDR3 extends over 13 amino acids. Per the germline V gene, CDR1 is SQVTM and CDR2 is ANQGSEA. Trimming took 4 bases from V and 6 from J; bases not matched to a gene: 9.

This clone occurred once. The rearrangement joins TRBV2 to TRBJ2-7; 8 positions match TRBD1. Germline lookup yields CDR1 SNHLY and CDR2 FYNNEI. The CDR3 totals 14 residues. Trimming at V came to 6 bases and at J to 3 bases, leaving 7 bases not matched to a gene. The CDR3 sequence: CASRRTGQYYEQYF. The CDR3 DNA follows: TGTGCCAGCAGGCGGACAGGGCAGTACTACGAGCAGTACTTC.

The chain joins TRBV6-5 to TRBJ1-2; 9 bases match TRBD1. Losses at the gene ends were 9 bases for V and 0 bases for J; bases not matched to a gene: 8. Germline V lookup: CDR1 MNHEY, CDR2 SVGAGI. The length of the CDR3 is 15 residues. CDR3 coding DNA: TGTGCCAGTGCCACAGGGGGCGCGACTAACTATGGCTACACCTTC. It specifies CASATGGATNYGYTF.

This chain links TRBV24-1 with TRBJ2-2; the D is unclear. This CDR3 has 11 amino acids. The V end was cut by 5 bases, the J end by 8 bases, with 5 bases between. Germline lookup yields CDR1 KGHDR and CDR2 SFDVKD. CDR3 nucleotides: TGTGCCACCAGTGCCCTGGGGGAGCTGTTTTTT. This codes for CATSALGELFF.

CDR3 protein: CASSTTGSLSGNTIYF. The CDR3 DNA is TGTGCCAGCAGCACGACAGGATCGCTCTCTGGAAACACCATATATTTT. The rearrangement joins TRBV7-9 to TRBJ1-3; D might be TRBD1 (6 bases). CDR3 length equals 16 residues. The germline V gene has CDR1 SEHNR and CDR2 FQNEAQ (reference sequence). With 5 bases removed from V and 0 bases from J, the gap between germline ends came to 14 bases.

Written as DNA, the CDR3 is TGCGCCAGCATGGCGGGGACGAGCACAGATACGCAGTATTTT. This translates into CASMAGTSTDTQYF. This chain links TRBV5-1 with TRBJ2-3; a possible D gene is TRBD2 (6 bases). V was shortened by 6 bases and J by 0 bases, with 11 bases between the two germline ends. The CDR3 runs to 14 residues. Germline loops: CDR1 SGHRS, CDR2 YFSETQ.

This clone has just one count. The J gene is TRBJ2-5, the V gene TRBV9, with 13 bases that match TRBD2. Germline V gives CDR1 SGDLS, CDR2 YYNGEE. The CDR3 totals 16 residues. The V segment lost 3 bases and the J segment 1 base; nucleotides outside the gene matches: 3. The CDR3 DNA reads TGTGCCAGCAGCGGTCGACTAGCGGGGGGCCAAGAGACCCAGTACTTC. This encodes CASSGRLAGGQETQYF. The variable domain in full, completed from reference TRBV9 and TRBJ2-5, reads DSGVTQTPKHLITATGQRVTLRCSPRSGDLSVYWYQQSLDQGLQFLIQYYNGEERAKGNILERFSAQQFPDLHSELNLSSLELGDSALYFCASSGRLAGGQETQYFGPGTRLLVL.

The CDR3 here is CASSYARTEEQYF. The CDR3, as DNA: TGTGCCAGCAGTTACGCGAGGACTGAAGAGCAGTACTTC. The rearrangement uses TRBV6-5 and TRBJ2-7, with a weak D call TRBD2 (5 bases). The CDR3 covers 13 residues. CDR1 is MNHEY and CDR2 is SVGAGI in the germline V gene. Trimming stripped 2 bases from V and 7 bases from J, with 12 bases between.

The chain carries TRBV6-2 or TRBV6-3 and TRBJ1-1; no reliable D call. Germline-derived CDR1 and CDR2 are MNHEY and SVGEGT. The CDR3 consists of 16 residues. V dropped 5 bases and J dropped 1 base, with 17 bases sitting between them. The CDR3 protein is CASSPGVRRRNTEAFF. The CDR3 coding sequence is TGTGCCAGCAGTCCCGGGGTCAGACGAAGGAACACTGAAGCTTTCTTT.

The chain employs TRBV7-8 and TRBJ2-3; D is unclear. CDR1 and CDR2 (germline): SGHVS, FQNEAQ. This CDR3 contains 14 residues. Trimming removed 0 bases from V and 4 bases from J, with 8 bases in between. The DNA for the CDR3 is TGTGCCAGCAGCTTAGCTCTAGACGCAGATACGCAGTATTTT. Translating gives CASSLALDADTQYF.

This chain joins TRBV30 and TRBJ1-2; tentatively, D is TRBD1 (5 bases). Trimming took off 2 bases at V and 7 bases at J, with 11 bases between the two ends. In germline, CDR1 is GTSNPN, CDR2 SVGIG (reference sequence). The CDR3 runs to 12 residues. As DNA, the CDR3 is TGTGCCTGGAGTCGGGCAGGGCCTGGCTACACCTTC. It codes for CAWSRAGPGYTF.

The chain combines TRBV30 with TRBJ2-3, with a possible D match to TRBD2 (6 bases). The germline V and J ends were trimmed by 8 bases and 5 bases, with 20 bases remaining between them. Germline assignment: CDR1 GTSNPN and CDR2 SVGIG (reference sequence). The CDR3 has 14 amino acids. The DNA of the CDR3 is TGTGCCCTACGCGCGGGACCCGCGGGAGATACGCAGTATTTT. It translates to CALRAGPAGDTQYF.

The V and J genes are TRBV7-9 and TRBJ1-5, with D possibly TRBD1 on 5 matching bases. Germline V gene sequence: CDR1 SEHNR, CDR2 FQNEAQ (reference sequence). The V gene lost 1 base and the J gene lost 9 bases, with 10 bases spanning the gap. The CDR3 loop spans 13 amino acids. The CDR3 is CASSLGGRPPQHF. The DNA of the CDR3 is TGTGCCAGCAGCTTAGGGGGCCGGCCGCCCCAGCATTTT.

The V and J genes are TRBV5-4 and TRBJ2-2; perhaps TRBD1 as D (5 bases). V lost 5 bases, J lost 1 base, and 12 bases lay in between. This CDR3 comprises 15 residues. Germline lookup yields CDR1 SGHNT and CDR2 YYREEE (reference sequence). The CDR3 sequence: CASSKKTVNTGELFF. CDR3 nucleotide sequence: TGTGCCAGCAGTAAAAAGACAGTGAACACCGGGGAGCTGTTTTTT. The complete variable domain, with remaining parts taken from reference TRBV5-4 and TRBJ2-2, reads ETGVTQSPTHLIKTRGQQVTLRCSSQSGHNTVSWYQQALGQGPQFIFQYYREEENGRGNFPPRFSGLQFPNYSSELNVNALELDDSALYLCASSKKTVNTGELFFGEGSRLTVL.

The chain carries TRBV6-6 and TRBJ1-6; D unresolved. Germline values: CDR1 MNHNY, CDR2 SVGAGI (reference sequence). The CDR3 is made up of 16 amino acids. Trimming stripped 4 bases from V and 5 bases from J, with 15 bases between. The CDR3 reads CASSSTQRKNNSPLHF. The DNA for the CDR3 is TGTGCCAGCAGTTCGACACAGCGGAAAAATAATTCACCCCTCCACTTT.

The V gene is TRBV10-3, the J gene TRBJ2-5; D is perhaps TRBD2 (5 bases). V gave up 2 bases and J gave up 5 bases, with 9 bases separating them. From germline, CDR1 is ENHRY and CDR2 SYGVKD. The CDR3 is made up of 13 amino acids. For the CDR3, the DNA is TGTGCCATCAGTGAGAAGCCGGGGGAGACCCAGTACTTC. Encoded protein: CAISEKPGETQYF.

This rearrangement joins TRBV19 to TRBJ2-1, with D uncertain. CDR1 is LNHDA and CDR2 is SQIVND in the germline V gene (reference sequence). The CDR3 is made up of 16 amino acids. The germline V and J ends were trimmed by 7 bases and 0 bases, with 16 bases remaining between them. The CDR3 DNA reads as TGTGCCAGTACCGAGGAGTTAGGTCTCTCCTACAATGAGCAGTTCTTC. Encoded protein: CASTEELGLSYNEQFF.

The chain carries TRBV27 and TRBJ2-1, with D perhaps matching TRBD2 (5 bases). The germline CDR1 and CDR2 sequences are MNHEY and SMNVEV (reference sequence). The CDR3 has 14 residues. With 3 bases removed from V and 3 bases from J, the gap between germline ends came to 9 bases. The CDR3 is CASSFSGDYNEQFF. The CDR3 region has the DNA TGTGCCAGCAGTTTTTCCGGGGACTACAATGAGCAGTTCTTC.

The CDR3 loop is CASSVGQFDQPQHF. DNA of the CDR3: TGTGCCAGCAGCGTAGGACAGTTCGATCAGCCCCAGCATTTT. This rearrangement joins TRBV9 to TRBJ1-5; D may be TRBD1 (5 bases). CDR3 length equals 14 residues. Germline CDR1 and CDR2: SGDLS and YYNGEE. Deletions cut 0 bases from V and 5 bases from J, with 9 bases between.

V is TRBV6-6 and J is TRBJ1-3; 8 bases match TRBD1. Per germline, CDR1 MNHNY and CDR2 SVGAGI (reference sequence). Trimming cost V 5 bases and J 2 bases; bases outside gene matches: 5. The CDR3 consists of 15 residues. This CDR3 is CASSPPGQAGNTIYF. The CDR3 bases are TGTGCCAGCAGTCCCCCGGGACAGGCTGGAAACACCATATATTTT.

This chain joins TRBV3-1 (or the pseudogene TRBV3-2) and TRBJ2-7; TRBD2 agrees at 7 bases. Germline CDR1 reads LGHDT; CDR2 reads YNNKEL (reference sequence). V lost 6 bases, J lost 7 bases, and 12 bases stayed unmatched. This CDR3 contains 14 residues. CDR3 residues: CASSQPGTIGEQYF. CDR3 nucleotide sequence: TGTGCCAGCAGTCAACCCGGGACTATCGGAGAGCAGTACTTC.

The V and J genes are TRBV11-3 and TRBJ2-2; D unclear. The V end was cut by 2 bases, the J end by 7 bases, with 17 bases between. The CDR3 consists of 16 residues. The germline CDR1 and CDR2 sequences are SGHNT and YENEEA. CDR3 residues: CASSLFQVTSGGELFF. In nucleotides, the CDR3 is TGTGCCAGCAGCTTATTTCAGGTAACATCAGGCGGGGAGCTGTTTTTT.

V usage is TRBV7-9 and J usage is TRBJ2-5; D perhaps matches TRBD2 (5 bases). The V end was cut by 2 bases, the J end by 0 bases, with 7 bases between. This CDR3 is built from 14 residues. Germline values: CDR1 SEHNR, CDR2 FQNEAQ (reference sequence). CDR3: CASSLWGDQETQYF. In DNA form, the CDR3 reads TGTGCCAGCAGCTTATGGGGAGACCAAGAGACCCAGTACTTC.

The chain has TRBV18 and TRBJ1-1, with 7 bases identical to TRBD1. Trimming removed 8 bases from V and 7 bases from J; junction bases left unmatched: 10. Germline loops: CDR1 KGHSH, CDR2 LQKENI. The CDR3 is made up of 13 amino acids. DNA of the CDR3: TGTGCCAGCGCACGCCAGGGGGAAGGTGAAGCTTTCTTT. This gives the protein CASARQGEGEAFF.

The chain joins TRBV27 to TRBJ2-4, with D perhaps TRBD1 (5 bases). The CDR3 extends over 14 amino acids. Between the trimmed V and J ends, which lost 2 bases and 7 bases, there was a span of 12 bases. CDR1 MNHEY and CDR2 SMNVEV come from the germline V gene (reference sequence). The CDR3 DNA reads as TGTGCCAGCAGTTTAAGGGGTCTAGGTAACATTCAGTACTTC. It encodes CASSLRGLGNIQYF.

This sequence joins TRBV19 and TRBJ1-2, with 7 bases identical to TRBD1. CDR1 and CDR2 (germline): LNHDA, SQIVND (reference sequence). The V and J ends lost 1 base and 4 bases, in that order; junction bases with no gene match: 18. The CDR3 sequence is 19 residues long. The CDR3 DNA follows: TGTGCCAGTAGTATAGCCCGGACAGGCATCGTACGTGCATTCTATGGCTACACCTTC. Its translation: CASSIARTGIVRAFYGYTF.